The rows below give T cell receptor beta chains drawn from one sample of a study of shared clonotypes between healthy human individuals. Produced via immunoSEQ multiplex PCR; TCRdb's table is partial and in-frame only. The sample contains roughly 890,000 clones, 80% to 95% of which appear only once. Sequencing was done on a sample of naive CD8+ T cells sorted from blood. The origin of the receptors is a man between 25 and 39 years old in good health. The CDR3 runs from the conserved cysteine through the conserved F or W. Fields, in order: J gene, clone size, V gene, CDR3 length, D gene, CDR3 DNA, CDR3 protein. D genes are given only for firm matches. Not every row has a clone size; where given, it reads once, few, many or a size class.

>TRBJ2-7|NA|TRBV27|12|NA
TGTGCCAGCGGCTGGGGGTCCAGGGAGCAGTACTTC
CASGWGSREQYF
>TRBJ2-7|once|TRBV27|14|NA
TGTGCCAGCACCACCCAGGGACGTTCTTACGAGCAGTACTTC
CASTTQGRSYEQYF
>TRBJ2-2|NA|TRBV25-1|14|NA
TGTGCCAGCCTGGACAGCACAAACACCGGGGAGCTGTTTTTT
CASLDSTNTGELFF
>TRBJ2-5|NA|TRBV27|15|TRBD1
TGTGCCAGCACCACAAGCGACAGGGGGGGAGAGACCCAGTACTTC
CASTTSDRGGETQYF
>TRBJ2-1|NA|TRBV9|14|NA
TGTGCCAGCAGCGGACCCGAGGTAGCTCTTTATCAGTTCTTC
CASSGPEVALYQFF
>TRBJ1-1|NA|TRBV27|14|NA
NA
CASSSSGGFTEAFF
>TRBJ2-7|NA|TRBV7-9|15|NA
TGTGCCAGCAGCTCAACCGGGACAACCCCTTACGAGCAGTACTTC
CASSSTGTTPYEQYF
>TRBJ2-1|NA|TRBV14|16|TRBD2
TGTGCCAGCAGCCAAGCGTTCGGGGGGAGGGACAATGAGCAGTTCTTC
CASSQAFGGRDNEQFF
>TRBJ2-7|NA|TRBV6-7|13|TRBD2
TGTGCCAGCAGGGAGGGACTACGTGTCGAGCAGTACTTC
CASREGLRVEQYF
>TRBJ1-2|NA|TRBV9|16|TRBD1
TGTGCCAGCAGCGTAATGGGGGACAGGCCGTACTATGGCTACACCTTC
CASSVMGDRPYYGYTF
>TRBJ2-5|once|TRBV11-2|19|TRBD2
TGTGCCAGCAGCTTAGACGGACTAGCGGGAGGGCCCAATCAAGAGACCCAGTACTTC
CASSLDGLAGGPNQETQYF
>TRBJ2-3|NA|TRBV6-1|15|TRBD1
TGTGCCAGCAGTGAATTTGACAGGGGGCAAGATACGCAGTATTTT
CASSEFDRGQDTQYF
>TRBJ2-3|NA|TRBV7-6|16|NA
TGTGCCAGCAGCCGAATTCCACCACAGGTGCGGGATACGCAGTATTTT
CASSRIPPQVRDTQYF
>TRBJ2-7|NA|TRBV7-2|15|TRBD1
TGTGCCAGCAGCCTTAACAGGGGAAGGGTGTACGAGCAGTACTTC
CASSLNRGRVYEQYF
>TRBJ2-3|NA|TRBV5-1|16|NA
TGCGCCAGCAGCTTGTTACGACAGGGAGGCGCAGATACGCAGTATTTT
CASSLLRQGGADTQYF
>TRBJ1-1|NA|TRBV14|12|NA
TGTGCCAGCAGCCAAGAAGCGCAGGAAGCTTTCTTT
CASSQEAQEAFF
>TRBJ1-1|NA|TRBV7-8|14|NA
TGTGCCAGCAACCCCGGGGCCCTCGGCACTGAAGCTTTCTTT
CASNPGALGTEAFF
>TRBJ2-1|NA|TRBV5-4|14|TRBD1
TGTGCCAGCAGCTTGGCGGGACAGAACAATGAGCAGTTCTTC
CASSLAGQNNEQFF
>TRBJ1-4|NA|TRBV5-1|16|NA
TGCGCCAGCAGCCCCCTCCCCTTCGGGGCTAATGAAAAACTGTTTTTT
CASSPLPFGANEKLFF
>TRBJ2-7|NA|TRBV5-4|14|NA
TGTGCCAGCAGTTGGCAAACCGGGGCCTACGAGCAGTACTTC
CASSWQTGAYEQYF
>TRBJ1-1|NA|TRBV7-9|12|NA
TGTGCCAGCAGCCTGACAGTCACTGAAGCTTTCTTT
CASSLTVTEAFF
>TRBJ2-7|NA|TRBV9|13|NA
TGTGCCAGCAGCTTTGCAGGGGTGGGGGAGCAGTACTTC
CASSFAGVGEQYF
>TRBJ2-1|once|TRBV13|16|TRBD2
TGTGCCAGCAGCTTATCTAGCGGGAGGTCCTACAATGAGCAGTTCTTC
CASSLSSGRSYNEQFF
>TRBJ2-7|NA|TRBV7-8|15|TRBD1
TGTGCCAGCAGCGCAAAACGGGACAGGGCCTACGAGCAGTACTTC
CASSAKRDRAYEQYF
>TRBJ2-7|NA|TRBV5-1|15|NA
TGCGCCAGCAGCTTGGAAGGGGGGAACCCCTACGAGCAGTACTTC
CASSLEGGNPYEQYF
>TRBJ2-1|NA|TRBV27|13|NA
TGTGCCAGCAGTTTATTTTCCTACAATGAGCAGTTCTTC
CASSLFSYNEQFF
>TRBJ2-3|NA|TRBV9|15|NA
TGTGCCAGCAGCGTAGCTGGGAATCCCACAGATACGCAGTATTTT
CASSVAGNPTDTQYF
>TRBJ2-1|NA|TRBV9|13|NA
TGTGCCAGCAGCGCCGACAGCTACAATGAGCAGTTCTTC
CASSADSYNEQFF
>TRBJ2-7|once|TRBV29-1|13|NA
TGCAGCGTTGAAACTCGGGAGTACAGCGAGCAGTACTTC
CSVETREYSEQYF
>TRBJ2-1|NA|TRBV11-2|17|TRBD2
TGTGCCAGCAGCTTATACCCCGGACTAGCGGCTCACAATGAGCAGTTCTTC
CASSLYPGLAAHNEQFF
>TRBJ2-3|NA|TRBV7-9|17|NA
TGTGCCAGCAGGGGTGGGGGGACAAACTCAAGGCCAGATACGCAGTATTTT
CASRGGGTNSRPDTQYF
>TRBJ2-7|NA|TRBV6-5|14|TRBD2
TGTGCCAGAGGTGGGACGGGAGGAAGCTACGAGCAGTACTTC
CARGGTGGSYEQYF
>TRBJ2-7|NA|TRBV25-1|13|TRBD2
TGTGCCAGCAGACTAGCGAACTCCTACGAGCAGTACTTC
CASRLANSYEQYF
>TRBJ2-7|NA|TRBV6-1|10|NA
TGTGCCAGCGCATCCTACGAGCAGTACTTC
CASASYEQYF
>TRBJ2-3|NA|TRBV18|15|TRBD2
TGTGCCAGCTCACCAGGACTAGCGGGAGGAGATACGCAGTATTTT
CASSPGLAGGDTQYF
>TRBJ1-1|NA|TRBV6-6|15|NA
TGTGCCAGCAGAAACACACGGGGGATGAACACTGAAGCTTTCTTT
CASRNTRGMNTEAFF
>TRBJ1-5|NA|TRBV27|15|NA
TGTGCCAGCAGTACCCGCAGAGATAGCAATCAGCCCCAGCATTTT
CASSTRRDSNQPQHF
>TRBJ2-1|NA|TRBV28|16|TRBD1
TGTGCCAGCACCCCCCTGGGACAGGGCATTGACAATGAGCAGTTCTTC
CASTPLGQGIDNEQFF
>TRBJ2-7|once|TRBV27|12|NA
TGTGCCAGCGGCGGGACATCCTGGGAGCAGTACTTC
CASGGTSWEQYF
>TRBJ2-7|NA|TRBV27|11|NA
TGTGCCAGCAGTAGGTCGCACGAGCAGTACTTC
CASSRSHEQYF
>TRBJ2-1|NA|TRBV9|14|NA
TGTGCCAGCAGCGTAGGGGGAGCCATCAATGAGCAGTTCTTC
CASSVGGAINEQFF
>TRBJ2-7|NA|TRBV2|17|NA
TGTGCCAGCAGTGAAGCGCTGGGGGGTGGTAGCTCCTACGAGCAGTACTTC
CASSEALGGGSSYEQYF
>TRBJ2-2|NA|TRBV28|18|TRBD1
TGTGCCAGCAGTTTCAGTTACCGACAGGGGAATATGGGCGGGGAGCTGTTTTTT
CASSFSYRQGNMGGELFF
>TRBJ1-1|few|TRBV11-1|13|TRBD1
TGTGCCAGCAGCCTGACAGGGGGCCGATTCGCTTTCTTT
CASSLTGGRFAFF
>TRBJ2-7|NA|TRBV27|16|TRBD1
TGTGCCAGCAGTTTTTCCTCGGGGACAGCCGACTACGAGCAGTACTTC
CASSFSSGTADYEQYF
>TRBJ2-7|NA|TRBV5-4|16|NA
TGTGCCAGCAGCGTAGCCCGACAGGGACTTTTCAACGAGCAGTACTTC
CASSVARQGLFNEQYF
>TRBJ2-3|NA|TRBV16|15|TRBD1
TGTGCCAGCAGCCAACCCGGACAGGGCACAGATACGCAGTATTTT
CASSQPGQGTDTQYF
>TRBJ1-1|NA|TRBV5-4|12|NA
TGTGCCAGCAGCTTGGGTGAGGACAAAGCTTTCTTT
CASSLGEDKAFF
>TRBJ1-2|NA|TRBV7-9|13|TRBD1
TGTGCCAGCATCTCAGGGGGTGCTTATGGCTACACCTTC
CASISGGAYGYTF
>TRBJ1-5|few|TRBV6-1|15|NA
TGTGCCAGCAGTGAATTTTCCATTAGCAATCAGCCCCAGCATTTT
CASSEFSISNQPQHF
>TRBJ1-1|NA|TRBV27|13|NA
TGTGCCAGCAGTTCGACACGGGCCACCGAAGCTTTCTTT
CASSSTRATEAFF
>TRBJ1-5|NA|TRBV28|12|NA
TGTGCCAGCAGAATACAGGGTCAGCCCCAGCATTTT
CASRIQGQPQHF
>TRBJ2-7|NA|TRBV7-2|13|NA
TGTGCCAGCAGCTTGTCGTCGCGATACGAGCAGTACTTC
CASSLSSRYEQYF
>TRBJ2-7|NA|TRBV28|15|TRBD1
TGTGCCAGCAGTTTAGGGACAGGGGGTGTGTACGAGCAGTACTTC
CASSLGTGGVYEQYF
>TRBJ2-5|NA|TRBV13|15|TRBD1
TGTGCCAGCAGCGGAGACAGGGGATTGGGAGAGACCCAGTACTTC
CASSGDRGLGETQYF